The 13 T cell receptor beta chains reported below all come from one sample, sequenced in a study of Graves' ophthalmopathy and Graves' hyperthyroidism. Transcripts of RNA were the source for amplifying TCR beta CDR3 regions. Second-round multiplex PCR followed a first-round RT-PCR using HTBI primers. Each CDR3 protein is one row after TCRdb ran MiXCR on the multiplex PCR reads. The data contain hundreds of thousands of distinct CDR3 sequences, approximately 22% of them singletons. Material for sequencing was peripheral blood. These receptors were taken from a woman aged 18-29 years with stable Graves' hyperthyroidism. Some clones in this sample may be carry-over from other donors' samples.

Ten or more counts support this clonotype. CDR3 nucleotide sequence: TGCGCCAGCAGCTTGCTTCCAGGGAACTATGGCTACACCTTC. Translating it yields CASSLLPGNYGYTF. The J gene is TRBJ1-2, the V gene TRBV5-1, with a weak D call TRBD1 (5 bases). Trimming removed 1 base from V and 2 bases from J, with 9 bases in between. This CDR3 region has 14 residues. CDR1 and CDR2 from the germline V gene are SGHRS and YFSETQ.

Notes on this clonotype: Since a much larger clone is just one base distant, this may be a read error. The chain recombines TRBV30 with TRBJ1-2, with a weak D call TRBD1 (6 bases). Trimming shortened V by 6 bases and J by 0 bases, and 17 bases separated the two germline ends. The CDR3 loop spans 15 amino acids. Germline CDR1 and CDR2: GTSNPN and SVGIG (reference sequence). CDR3 amino acids: CACSRDTIANYGYTF. As DNA, the CDR3 is TGTGCCTGCAGCCGGGACACAATAGCTAACTATGGCTACACCTTC.

This clonotype was detected a few times. The rearrangement links TRBV7-2 to TRBJ2-7; the match to TRBD2 covers 10 bases. Germline assignment: CDR1 SGHTA and CDR2 FQGNSA. The CDR3 runs to 17 residues. The V segment lost 5 bases and the J segment 2 bases; nucleotides outside the gene matches: 12. The CDR3 DNA reads TGTGCCAGCAGCGAAGCCCTAGCGGGAGTCCCCCCCTACGAGCAGTACTTC. This translates into CASSEALAGVPPYEQYF.

In this sample, this clonotype turned up a few times. This chain connects TRBV10-3 to TRBJ1-2; D not certain. The CDR3 is 15 amino acids. V was trimmed by 2 bases and J by 4 bases, leaving 14 bases between them. Germline CDR1 reads ENHRY; CDR2 reads SYGVKD. The CDR3 sequence is CAISEAVGGSYGYTF. The CDR3 nucleotides are TGTGCCATCAGTGAGGCAGTTGGCGGTTCCTATGGCTACACCTTC.

This chain links TRBV7-3 with TRBJ2-5; the D gene is possibly TRBD2 (7 bases). The CDR3 has 14 residues. Trimming removed 7 bases at V and 5 bases at J, with 17 bases between. Germline V gene sequence: CDR1 SGHTA, CDR2 FQGTGA. Written as DNA, the CDR3 is TGTGCCAGCACGGGAGGTTCGGGGGCCGAGACCCAGTACTTC. It is translated as CASTGGSGAETQYF.

This clonotype has just a few counts. The junction and the germline gene differ at one end; a read error may be behind it. This rearrangement joins TRBV3-1 to TRBJ2-7, with 11 nucleotides matching TRBD2. Germline values: CDR1 LGHDT, CDR2 YNNKEL (reference sequence). The CDR3 totals 12 residues. In nucleotides, the CDR3 is TGTGCCACTAGCGGGAGGACCTACGGGCAGTACTTC. Amino acid sequence: CATSGRTYGQYF.

This clonotype was seen more than once but under ten times. This chain uses TRBV12-3 or TRBV12-4 with TRBJ1-5, with 9 bases aligning to TRBD1. CDR3 length equals 14 residues. The ends lost 7 bases at V and 5 bases at J; junction bases unmatched: 6. CDR3 sequence (DNA): TGTGCCAGCACCTTAGGGACAGGGCATCAGCCCCAGCATTTT. Protein sequence: CASTLGTGHQPQHF.

The sample holds many counts of this clonotype. V gene TRBV29-1 combines with J gene TRBJ1-1; no reliable D call. Germline CDR1 SQVTM, CDR2 ANQGSEA. V lost 4 bases, J lost 1 base, and 10 bases lay in between. This CDR3 contains 13 residues. CDR3 residues: CSVVNIGNTEAFF. CDR3 sequence (DNA): TGCAGCGTTGTGAACATCGGGAACACTGAAGCTTTCTTT.

This clonotype has more than one count but fewer than ten. The V gene is TRBV7-9, the J gene TRBJ1-1; D is uncertain. Trimming removed 2 bases from V and 1 base from J, with 14 bases in between. The CDR3 is 16 residues long. The germline V gene encodes CDR1 SEHNR and CDR2 FQNEAQ (reference sequence). CDR3 nucleotides: TGTGCCAGCAGCTTACCCAGTGCTGCGGGGAACACTGAAGCTTTCTTT. It codes for CASSLPSAAGNTEAFF.

This clonotype showed up many times. This chain joins TRBV5-6 and TRBJ2-4; no clear D. The CDR3 is 14 residues long. V was cut by 6 bases and J by 0 bases, with 10 bases left in between. The germline V gene has CDR1 SGHDT and CDR2 YYEEEE. This CDR3 reads CASTLVSAKNIQYF. In nucleotides, the CDR3 is TGTGCCAGCACCCTAGTATCAGCCAAAAACATTCAGTACTTC.

In its sample, this clonotype was seen many times. The CDR3 is CAWSPTGGEQYF. In DNA, the CDR3 is TGTGCCTGGAGCCCCACGGGTGGCGAGCAGTACTTC. V usage is TRBV30 and J usage is TRBJ2-7; D unresolved. CDR1 and CDR2 (germline): GTSNPN, SVGIG (reference sequence). Trimming shortened V by 3 bases and J by 6 bases, and 12 bases separated the two germline ends. The CDR3 sequence is 12 residues long.

This clonotype was counted between two and nine times. The chain links TRBV15 to TRBJ2-5; TRBD2 agrees at 9 bases. The V segment lost 0 bases and the J segment 2 bases; nucleotides outside the gene matches: 4. This CDR3 region has 16 residues. CDR1 and CDR2 from the germline V gene are LNHNV and YYDKDF (reference sequence). The CDR3 is CATSRDWRGGQETQYF. The CDR3 region has the DNA TGTGCCACCAGCAGAGATTGGCGGGGGGGGCAAGAGACCCAGTACTTC. Variable domain in full (rest from reference TRBV15 and TRBJ2-5): DAMVIQNPRYQVTQFGKPVTLSCSQTLNHNVMYWYQQKSSQAPKLLFHYYDKDFNNEADTPDNFQSRRPNTSFCFLDIRSPGLGDTAMYLCATSRDWRGGQETQYFGPGTRLLVL.

This clonotype was counted at least ten times. The CDR3 sequence is CASRRVQANGYTF. Written as DNA, the CDR3 is TGTGCCAGCAGAAGGGTCCAGGCGAATGGCTACACCTTC. The chain couples TRBV12-3 or TRBV12-4 to TRBJ1-2; unclear D gene. CDR3 length equals 13 residues. V dropped 6 bases and J dropped 6 bases, with 14 bases sitting between them.